Below, 17 T cell receptor beta chains from the same sample are listed, as sequenced in a study of shared clonotypes between healthy human individuals. Data came from immunoSEQ multiplex PCR; TCRdb stores just in-frame clones and leaves some out. The profile shows a few million clones, around 93% of them singletons. Terminally differentiated effector memory CD45RA+ cells were excluded from the naive CD8 cells, which were CD45RO-negative and positively selected for CCR7. The sequencing sample was made of naive CD8+ T cells from PBMCs. All receptors come from a man younger than 35 in good health. Some clones in this sample may be carry-over from other donors' samples.

The chain couples TRBV5-3 to TRBJ2-3; D unclear. TRBV5-3 is an ORF, with its function uncertain. Trimming shortened V by 4 bases and J by 3 bases, and 18 bases separated the two germline ends. The CDR3 length is 16 residues. This CDR3 is CARSQLLGFGTDTQYF. CDR3 sequence (DNA): TGTGCCAGAAGCCAGTTGTTAGGGTTCGGGACAGATACGCAGTATTTT.

This CDR3 is CASSPASFSGRYGYTF. CDR3 bases: TGTGCCAGCAGCCCCGCATCATTCAGCGGGCGCTATGGCTACACCTTC. J is TRBJ1-2 and V is TRBV7-2, with D uncertain. The CDR3 has 16 amino acids. CDR1 and CDR2 from the germline V gene are SGHTA and FQGNSA. V lost 5 bases and J lost 4, with 20 bases in between.

This chain joins TRBV7-3 and TRBJ2-2, with TRBD2 matching over 15 bases. Germline V gene data show CDR1 as SGHTA and CDR2 as FQGTGA. The ends lost 2 bases at V and 5 bases at J; junction bases unmatched: 9. The CDR3 is 19 amino acids. Here the CDR3 reads CASSLWGPGLAGGTGELFF. CDR3 coding DNA: TGTGCCAGCAGCTTATGGGGGCCCGGACTAGCGGGAGGGACCGGGGAGCTGTTTTTT.

The chain uses TRBV7-9 and TRBJ2-7; 8 bases align to TRBD2. Germline CDR1 and CDR2: SEHNR and FQNEAQ (reference sequence). The CDR3 runs 14 residues. V trimming: 3 bases; J trimming: 2 bases; junction bases outside the gene matches: 3. CDR3 protein: CASSFGGETYEQYF. DNA of the CDR3: TGTGCCAGCAGCTTCGGGGGGGAAACCTACGAGCAGTACTTC. The full variable domain, with the rest looked up from reference TRBV7-9 and TRBJ2-7, is DTGVSQNPRHKITKRGQNVTFRCDPISEHNRLYWYRQTLGQGPEFLTYFQNEAQLEKSRLLSDRFSAERPKGSFSTLEIQRTEQGDSAMYLCASSFGGETYEQYFGPGTRLTVT.

The chain couples TRBV10-3 to TRBJ2-3; 9 bases fit TRBD2. There are 16 residues in the CDR3. Germline trimming cut 2 bases from V and 4 bases from J; bases unmatched to any gene: 7. Germline CDR1 and CDR2: ENHRY and SYGVKD. This CDR3 is CAISEVGGRDPDTQYF. DNA for the CDR3: TGTGCCATCAGTGAGGTTGGCGGGAGGGACCCAGATACGCAGTATTTT.

The chain uses TRBV4-1 and TRBJ2-2; TRBD2 agrees at 13 bases. CDR3 length: 16 residues. Losses at the gene ends were 3 bases for V and 4 bases for J; bases not matched to a gene: 2. Germline V gives CDR1 MGHRA, CDR2 YSYEKL. The CDR3 DNA reads TGCGCCAGCAGCCAGGGACTAGCGGGACTCACCGGGGAGCTGTTTTTT. Translation gives CASSQGLAGLTGELFF.

The chain recombines TRBV21-1 with TRBJ1-4; TRBD1, as called in the table, went unchecked against the DNA. TRBV21-1 is reported as a pseudogene. The CDR3 is made up of 12 amino acids. The CDR3 nucleotides are TGTGCCAGCAGGACAGGGGATGAAAAACTGTTTTTT. Translating gives CASRTGDEKLFF.

The CDR3: CASSPLPSDSDTQYF. Here the CDR3 DNA reads TGTGCCAGCAGTCCCCTCCCCAGTGACTCAGATACGCAGTATTTT. The rearrangement links TRBV28 to TRBJ2-3; no reliable D call. Trimming left V 5 bases short and J 4 bases short, with 16 bases between. CDR1 is MDHEN, CDR2 SYDVKM, per germline. CDR3 length equals 15 residues.

The CDR3 sequence is CASSQDQVIPSGDTQYF. The CDR3 DNA follows: TGCGCCAGCAGCCAAGATCAGGTAATCCCATCCGGAGATACGCAGTATTTT. The chain recombines TRBV4-3 with TRBJ2-3; D gene unclear. From germline, CDR1 is LGHNA and CDR2 YSLEER. V lost 0 bases and J lost 5, with 18 bases in between. The CDR3 has 17 amino acids.

Only one count was recorded for this clone. The chain links TRBV4-1 to TRBJ2-4, with D maybe TRBD2 (5 bases). The germline CDR1 and CDR2 sequences are MGHRA and YSYEKL. The CDR3 length is 16 residues. V dropped 4 bases and J dropped 0 bases, with 13 bases sitting between them. The CDR3 coding sequence is TGCGCCAGCAGCCCTCTAGCCTCAATAGCCAAAAACATTCAGTACTTC. It codes for CASSPLASIAKNIQYF.

The gene calls are TRBV5-1 and TRBJ1-1; D uncertain. Trimming removed 4 bases at V and 0 bases at J, with 13 bases between. The CDR3 contains 15 residues. The germline gives CDR1 SGHRS, CDR2 YFSETQ. CDR3: CASSLPLGMNTEAFF. The CDR3 DNA reads as TGCGCCAGCAGCCTCCCTTTGGGGATGAACACTGAAGCTTTCTTT.

CDR3 residues: CSVESPSGGFYNEQFF. The DNA for the CDR3 is TGCAGCGTTGAGTCGCCTAGCGGGGGGTTCTACAATGAGCAGTTCTTC. The V call is TRBV29-1, the J call TRBJ2-1, with 11 positions matching TRBD2. CDR3 length equals 16 residues. Germline trimming cut 3 bases from V and 3 bases from J; bases unmatched to any gene: 7. Germline CDR1 is SQVTM and CDR2 is ANQGSEA.

This sequence joins TRBV28 and TRBJ2-1, with 9 bases identical to TRBD2. The germline CDR1 and CDR2 sequences are MDHEN and SYDVKM. V trimming: 8 bases; J trimming: 5 bases; junction bases outside the gene matches: 10. CDR3 size: 15 residues. DNA for the CDR3: TGTGCCAGCCTTACCCGGACTAGCGAGAACAATGAGCAGTTCTTC. It translates to CASLTRTSENNEQFF.

The chain recombines TRBV7-9 with TRBJ2-5; 8 bases match TRBD1. Trimming cost V 5 bases and J 1 base; bases outside gene matches: 3. This CDR3 is 14 amino acids long. Germline CDR1 SEHNR, CDR2 FQNEAQ (reference sequence). The CDR3, as DNA: TGTGCCAGCAGCCCGGGACAGGCCCAAGAGACCCAGTACTTC. Encoded protein: CASSPGQAQETQYF.

CDR3 in amino acids: CASCSTGAYYGYTF. Here the CDR3 DNA reads TGTGCCAGCTGCTCGACAGGGGCGTACTATGGCTACACCTTC. V is TRBV27 and J is TRBJ1-2; 8 bases map to TRBD1. Germline V gene data show CDR1 as MNHEY and CDR2 as SMNVEV (reference sequence). Losses at the gene ends were 8 bases for V and 3 bases for J; bases not matched to a gene: 8. CDR3 length: 14 residues.

On this clone: The junction departs from germline at one end; a sequencing error may be responsible. CDR3 in DNA: TGCAGCGTTTGGGACAGGGGTAATTTC. This translates into CSVWDRGNF. The chain joins TRBV29-1 to TRBJ2-7, with TRBD1 matching over 10 bases. This CDR3 region has 9 residues. Germline lookup yields CDR1 SQVTM and CDR2 ANQGSEA.

The chain uses TRBV19 and TRBJ1-4; D is unclear. The CDR3 covers 16 residues. Trimming left V 5 bases short and J 4 bases short, with 17 bases between. Germline lookup yields CDR1 LNHDA and CDR2 SQIVND (reference sequence). CDR3 sequence reads: CASSSRHSAYNEKLFF. CDR3 nucleotides: TGTGCCAGTAGTTCCCGCCACAGCGCCTATAATGAAAAACTGTTTTTT.